A selection of T cell receptor beta chains follows, all from one sample in a study of T cell responses to AZD1222 COVID-19 vaccine. TCRdb's table, derived via immunoSEQ multiplex PCR, lists solely in-frame clones and lacks some. The table has about 190,000 clones, around 86% seen once; the top ten hold about 2.5%. The input for sequencing was peripheral blood, taken on day 0 of MenACWY control vaccination. The receptors originated from an adult in good health. The conserved cysteine and the conserved F or W are not part of the CDR3 here. Each record gives: D gene, V gene, CDR3 protein. A D gene is named only where the DNA matches it firmly.

.	TRBV24-1	ATSDPYSNQPQH
.	TRBV4-3	ASSPHGGTGNTGELF
TRBD2	TRBV24-1	ATSDTLAGSYNEQF
.	TRBV5-1	ASSPLTDSGNTIY
.	TRBV4-3	ASSQGGEEQY
TRBD1	TRBV6-5	ASKGTGRTGELF
TRBD1	TRBV28	ASSGRGQVAPEAF
TRBD1	TRBV5-1	ASSVGGRDDTEAF
.	TRBV24-1	ATSDGGTDTGELF
.	TRBV28	ASSLPGRDEQY
TRBD1	TRBV19	ASSGQDYGYT
.	TRBV5-1	ASSLVLIGVHEQY
.	TRBV4-2	ASSRTGELF
.	TRBV19	ASSIAYSIYNSPLH
.	TRBV13	ASSQTVGDYEQY
.	TRBV19	ASSTPGHHYEQY